The clone carrying this TCR beta chain appeared once. The CDR3 has 16 residues. V was clipped by 0 bases and J by 9 bases; unmatched bases: 11. CDR1 MRHNA and CDR2 SNTAGT come from the germline V gene. These data are taken from a study of cytomegalovirus exposure and HLA in healthy donors. About the study: Of all 380 or so donors who were genotyped, roughly 81% belonged to the Caucasian-associated ancestry cluster.

Primers: 60 Vbeta forward and 13 Jbeta reverse. This table comes from immunoSEQ multiplex PCR, and its TCRdb copy is limited to in-frame clones, with some not included. In the table there are under 200,000 clones, roughly 80% of which are singletons. This TCR was recovered from a man aged 25-45 years in good health and CMV-seronegative. The V call is TRBV6-4, the J call TRBJ2-1, with 7 bases identical to TRBD2. Sequenced sample: PBMCs. Here the CDR3 DNA reads TGTGCCAGCAGTGACTCGAGGGCGGGAGTTAGTGGTGAGCAGTTCTTC. Amino acid sequence: CASSDSRAGVSGEQFF.